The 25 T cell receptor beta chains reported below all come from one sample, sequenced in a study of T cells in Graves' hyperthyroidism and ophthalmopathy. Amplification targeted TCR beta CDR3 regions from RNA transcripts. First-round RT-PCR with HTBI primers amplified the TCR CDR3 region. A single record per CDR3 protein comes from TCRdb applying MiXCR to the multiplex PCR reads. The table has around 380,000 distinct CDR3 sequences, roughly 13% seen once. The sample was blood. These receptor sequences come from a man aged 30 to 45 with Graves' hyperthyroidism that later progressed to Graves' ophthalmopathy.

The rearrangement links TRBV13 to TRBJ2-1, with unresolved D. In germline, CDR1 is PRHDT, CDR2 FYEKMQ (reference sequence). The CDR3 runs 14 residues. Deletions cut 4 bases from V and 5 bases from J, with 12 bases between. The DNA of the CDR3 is TGTGCCAGCAGCTCCACCCGCCACAACAATGAGCAGTTCTTC. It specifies CASSSTRHNNEQFF.

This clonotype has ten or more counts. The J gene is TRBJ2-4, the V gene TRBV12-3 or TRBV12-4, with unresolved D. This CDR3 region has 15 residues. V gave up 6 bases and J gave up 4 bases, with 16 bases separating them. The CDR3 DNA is TGTGCCAGCAGCGTTGGACCTTTTGGGAAAAACATTCAGTACTTC. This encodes CASSVGPFGKNIQYF.

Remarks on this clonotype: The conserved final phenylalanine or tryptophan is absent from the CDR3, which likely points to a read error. CDR3 protein: CASSLSGTDTQYS. In DNA, the CDR3 is TGTGCCAGCAGCTTATCTGGGACAGATACGCAGTATTCT. The V call is TRBV7-8, the J call TRBJ2-3; D is unresolved. Germline CDR1 SGHVS, CDR2 FQNEAQ. Trimming removed 2 bases from V and 3 bases from J, with 6 bases in between. The CDR3 has 13 amino acids.

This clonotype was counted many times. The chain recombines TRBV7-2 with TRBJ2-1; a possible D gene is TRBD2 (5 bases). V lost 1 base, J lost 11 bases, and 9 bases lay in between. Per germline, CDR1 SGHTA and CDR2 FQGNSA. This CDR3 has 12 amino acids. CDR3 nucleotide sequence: TGTGCCAGCAGCTTAGTTGGAGGAAAGCAGTTCTTC. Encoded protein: CASSLVGGKQFF.

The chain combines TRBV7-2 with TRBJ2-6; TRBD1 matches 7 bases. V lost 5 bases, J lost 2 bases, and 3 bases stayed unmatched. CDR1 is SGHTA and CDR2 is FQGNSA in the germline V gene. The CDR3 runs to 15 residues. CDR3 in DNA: TGTGCCAGCAGCACCACAGGGGCTGGGGCCAACGTCCTGACTTTC. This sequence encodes CASSTTGAGANVLTF. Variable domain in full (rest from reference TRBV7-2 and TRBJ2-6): GAGVSQSPSNKVTEKGKDVELRCDPISGHTALYWYRQSLGQGLEFLIYFQGNSAPDKSGLPSDRFSAERTGGSVSTLTIQRTQQEDSAVYLCASSTTGAGANVLTFGAGSRLTVL.

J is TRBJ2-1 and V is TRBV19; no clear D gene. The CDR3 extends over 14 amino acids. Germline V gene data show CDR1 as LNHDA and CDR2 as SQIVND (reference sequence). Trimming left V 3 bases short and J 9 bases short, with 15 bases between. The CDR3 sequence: CASSIHPVGVEQFF. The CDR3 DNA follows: TGTGCCAGTAGTATTCACCCAGTCGGTGTTGAGCAGTTCTTC. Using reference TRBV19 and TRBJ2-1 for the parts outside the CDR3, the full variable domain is DGGITQSPKYLFRKEGQNVTLSCEQNLNHDAMYWYRQDPGQGLRLIYYSQIVNDFQKGDIAEGYSVSREKKESFPLTVTSAQKNPTAFYLCASSIHPVGVEQFFGPGTRLTVL.

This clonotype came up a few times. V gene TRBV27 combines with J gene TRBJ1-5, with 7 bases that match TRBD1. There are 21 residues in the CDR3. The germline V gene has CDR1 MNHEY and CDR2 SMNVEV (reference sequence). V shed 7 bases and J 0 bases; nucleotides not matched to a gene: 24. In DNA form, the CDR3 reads TGTGCCAGCACCATATCTCGGCTAGTCGGGACAGCCACTGATAGCAATCAGCCCCAGCATTTT. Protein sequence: CASTISRLVGTATDSNQPQHF.

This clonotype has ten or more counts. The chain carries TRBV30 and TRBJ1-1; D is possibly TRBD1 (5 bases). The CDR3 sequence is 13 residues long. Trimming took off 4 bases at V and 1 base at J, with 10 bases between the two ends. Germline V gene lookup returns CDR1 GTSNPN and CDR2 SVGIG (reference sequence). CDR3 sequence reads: CAWIYGANTEAFF. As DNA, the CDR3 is TGTGCCTGGATTTATGGGGCGAACACTGAAGCTTTCTTT.

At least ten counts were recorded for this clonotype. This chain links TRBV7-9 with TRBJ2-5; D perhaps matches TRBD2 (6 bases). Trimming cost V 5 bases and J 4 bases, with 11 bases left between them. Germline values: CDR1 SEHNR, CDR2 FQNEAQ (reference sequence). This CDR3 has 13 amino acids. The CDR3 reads CASSPTRRETQYF. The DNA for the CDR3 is TGTGCCAGCAGCCCGACTAGGAGAGAGACCCAGTACTTC.

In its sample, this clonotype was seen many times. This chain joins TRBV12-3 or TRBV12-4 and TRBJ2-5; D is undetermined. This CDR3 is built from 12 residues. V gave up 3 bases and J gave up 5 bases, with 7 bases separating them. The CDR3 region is CASSFDVETQYF. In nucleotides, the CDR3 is TGTGCCAGCAGTTTTGATGTGGAGACCCAGTACTTC.

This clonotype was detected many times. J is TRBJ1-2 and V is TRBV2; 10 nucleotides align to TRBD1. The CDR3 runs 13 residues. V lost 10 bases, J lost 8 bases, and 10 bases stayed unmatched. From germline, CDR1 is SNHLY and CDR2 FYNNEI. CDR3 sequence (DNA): TGTGCCAACCGGGGGGGGACAGGGGTCGGCTACACCTTC. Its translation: CANRGGTGVGYTF.

CDR3 loop: CSASTGPRTFNYGYTF. The DNA of the CDR3 is TGCAGTGCTAGTACAGGGCCCCGCACTTTTAACTATGGCTACACCTTC. The chain has TRBV20-1 and TRBJ1-2; possible D gene TRBD1, 6 bases. This CDR3 comprises 16 residues. Germline values: CDR1 DFQATT, CDR2 SNEGSKA (reference sequence). Trimming pared 3 bases from V and 1 base from J, leaving 18 bases between.

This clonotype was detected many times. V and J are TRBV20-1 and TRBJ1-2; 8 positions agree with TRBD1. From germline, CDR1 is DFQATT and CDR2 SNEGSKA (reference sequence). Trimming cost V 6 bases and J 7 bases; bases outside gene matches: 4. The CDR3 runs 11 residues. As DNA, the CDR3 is TGCAGTGCCTCGGACAGGGCTGGCTACACCTTC. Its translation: CSASDRAGYTF.

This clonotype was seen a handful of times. The CDR3 DNA is TGTGCCAGCAGTCCGACCGACAGGGGGCTGGTTCAAGAAAAACTGTTTTTT. It yields the protein CASSPTDRGLVQEKLFF. The chain recombines TRBV2 with TRBJ1-4, with 10 positions matching TRBD1. With 5 bases clipped from V and 8 bases from J, the junction kept 14 bases outside the gene matches. The CDR3 spans 17 residues. Germline CDR1 SNHLY, CDR2 FYNNEI.

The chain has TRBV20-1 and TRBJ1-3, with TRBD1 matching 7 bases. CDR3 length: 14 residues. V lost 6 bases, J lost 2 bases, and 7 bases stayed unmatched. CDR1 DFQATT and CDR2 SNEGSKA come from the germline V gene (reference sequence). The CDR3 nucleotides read TGCAGTGCCAGGGACAGTCTTACTGGAAACACCATATATTTT. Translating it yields CSARDSLTGNTIYF.

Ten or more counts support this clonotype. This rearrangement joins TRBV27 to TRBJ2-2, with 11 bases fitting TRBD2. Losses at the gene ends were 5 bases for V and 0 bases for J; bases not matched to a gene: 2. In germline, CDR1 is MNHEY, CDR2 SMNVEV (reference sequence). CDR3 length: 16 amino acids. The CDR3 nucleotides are TGTGCCAGCAGTCGACTAGCGGGGTCGAACACCGGGGAGCTGTTTTTT. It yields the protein CASSRLAGSNTGELFF.

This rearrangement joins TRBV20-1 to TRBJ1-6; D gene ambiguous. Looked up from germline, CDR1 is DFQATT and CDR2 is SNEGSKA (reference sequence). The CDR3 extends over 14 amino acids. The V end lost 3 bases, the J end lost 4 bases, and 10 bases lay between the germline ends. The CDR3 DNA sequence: TGCAGTGCTAGGTCCCCCCGGTATAATTCACCCCTCCACTTT. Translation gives CSARSPRYNSPLHF.

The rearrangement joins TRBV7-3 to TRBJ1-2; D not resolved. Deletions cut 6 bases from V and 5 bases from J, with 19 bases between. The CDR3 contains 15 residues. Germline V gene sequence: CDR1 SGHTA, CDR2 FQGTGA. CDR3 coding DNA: TGTGCCAGCAGTCCTGGGCCGGGTTCCGGGTATGGCTACACCTTC. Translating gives CASSPGPGSGYGYTF.

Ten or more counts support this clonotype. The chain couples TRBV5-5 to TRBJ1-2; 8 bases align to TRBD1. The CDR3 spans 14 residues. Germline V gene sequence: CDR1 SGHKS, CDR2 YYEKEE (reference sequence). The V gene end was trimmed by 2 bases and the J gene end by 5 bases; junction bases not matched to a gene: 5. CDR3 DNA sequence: TGTGCCAGCAGCTTCAACAGGGGGTCATATGGCTACACCTTC. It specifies CASSFNRGSYGYTF. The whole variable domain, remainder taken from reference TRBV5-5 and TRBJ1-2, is DAGVTQSPTHLIKTRGQQVTLRCSPISGHKSVSWYQQVLGQGPQFIFQYYEKEERGRGNFPDRFSARQFPNYSSELNVNALLLGDSALYLCASSFNRGSYGYTFGSGTRLTVV.

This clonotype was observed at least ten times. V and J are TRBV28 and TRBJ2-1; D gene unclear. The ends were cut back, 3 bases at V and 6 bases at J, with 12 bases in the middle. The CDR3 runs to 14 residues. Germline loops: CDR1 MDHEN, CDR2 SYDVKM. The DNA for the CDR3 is TGTGCCAGCAGTTTCCGCGGCTCGGCCAATGAGCAGTTCTTC. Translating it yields CASSFRGSANEQFF.

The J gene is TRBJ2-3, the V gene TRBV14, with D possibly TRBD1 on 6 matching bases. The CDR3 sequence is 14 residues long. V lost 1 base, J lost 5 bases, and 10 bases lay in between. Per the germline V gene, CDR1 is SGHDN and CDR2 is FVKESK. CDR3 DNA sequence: TGTGCCAGCAGCCAAGGAACAGGGATAGATACGCAGTATTTT. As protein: CASSQGTGIDTQYF. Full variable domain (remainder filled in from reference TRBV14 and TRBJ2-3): EAGVTQFPSHSVIEKGQTVTLRCDPISGHDNLYWYRRVMGKEIKFLLHFVKESKQDESGMPNNRFLAERTGGTYSTLKVQPAELEDSGVYFCASSQGTGIDTQYFGPGTRLTVL.

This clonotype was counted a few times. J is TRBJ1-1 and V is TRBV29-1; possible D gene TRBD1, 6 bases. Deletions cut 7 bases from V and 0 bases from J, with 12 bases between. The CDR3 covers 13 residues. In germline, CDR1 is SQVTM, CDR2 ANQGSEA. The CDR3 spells CSELGGLNTEAFF. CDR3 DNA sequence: TGCAGCGAACTTGGGGGCCTGAACACTGAAGCTTTCTTT. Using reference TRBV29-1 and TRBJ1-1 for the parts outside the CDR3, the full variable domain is SAVISQKPSRDICQRGTSLTIQCQVDSQVTMMFWYRQQPGQSLTLIATANQGSEATYESGFVIDKFPISRPNLTFSTLTVSNMSPEDSSIYLCSELGGLNTEAFFGQGTRLTVV.

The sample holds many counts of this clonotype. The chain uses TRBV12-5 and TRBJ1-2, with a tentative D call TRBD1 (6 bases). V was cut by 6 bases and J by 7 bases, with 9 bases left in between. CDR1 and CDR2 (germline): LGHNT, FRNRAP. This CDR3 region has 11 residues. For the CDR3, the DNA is TGTGCTAGTGGACAGGGTTCTGGCTACACCTTC. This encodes CASGQGSGYTF.

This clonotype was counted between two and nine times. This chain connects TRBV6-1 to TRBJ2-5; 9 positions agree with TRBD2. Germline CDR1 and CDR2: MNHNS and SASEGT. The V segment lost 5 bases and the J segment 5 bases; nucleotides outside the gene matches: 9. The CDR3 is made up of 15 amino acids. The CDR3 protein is CASSPRTSALETQYF. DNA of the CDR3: TGTGCCAGCAGTCCTCGGACTAGCGCCTTGGAGACCCAGTACTTC.

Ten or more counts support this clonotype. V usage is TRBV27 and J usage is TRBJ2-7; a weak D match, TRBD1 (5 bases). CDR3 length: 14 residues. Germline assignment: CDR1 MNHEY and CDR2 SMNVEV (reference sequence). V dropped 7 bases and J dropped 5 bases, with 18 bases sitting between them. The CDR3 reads CASINRTQVDEQYF. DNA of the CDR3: TGTGCCAGCATTAACAGGACCCAGGTCGACGAGCAGTACTTC.